The clone carrying this T cell receptor beta chain was picked up many times. The target antigen is unknown. The CDR3 runs 16 residues. Germline lookup yields CDR1 SGHRS and CDR2 YFSETQ. V lost 4 bases and J lost 7, with 20 bases in between. This specimen belongs to a study of T-cell memory formation after mild COVID-19. Whole-study results and caveats: The study found balanced CD4/CD8 in clones contracting day 15 to 85 and a CD4+ lean in later expanders. CM and EM subsets held most contracting CD4+ clones; EMRA held CD8+ ones.

MiXCR, run by TCRdb on the 5' RACE reads, gives a single entry per CDR3 protein. The sample carries more than 150,000 distinct CDR3 sequences, less than 20% recorded once. The sample was PBMCs or a T cell subset sorted from them (not recorded which). The source of this sequence is a man between 18 and 29 years old who had mild COVID-19 (a few samples of this study predate the infection). Cell type and time point are not known. This chain links TRBV5-1 with TRBJ2-2; TRBD1 is a possible D gene (5 bases). DNA of the CDR3: TGCGCCAGCAGCGTTAACACAGGAAACCCTATCGGGGAGCTGTTTTTT. Its protein product is CASSVNTGNPIGELFF. The whole variable domain, remainder taken from reference TRBV5-1 and TRBJ2-2, is KAGVTQTPRYLIKTRGQQVTLSCSPISGHRSVSWYQQTPGQGLQFLFEYFSETQRNKGNFPGRFSGRQFSNSRSEMNVSTLELGDSALYLCASSVNTGNPIGELFFGEGSRLTVL.